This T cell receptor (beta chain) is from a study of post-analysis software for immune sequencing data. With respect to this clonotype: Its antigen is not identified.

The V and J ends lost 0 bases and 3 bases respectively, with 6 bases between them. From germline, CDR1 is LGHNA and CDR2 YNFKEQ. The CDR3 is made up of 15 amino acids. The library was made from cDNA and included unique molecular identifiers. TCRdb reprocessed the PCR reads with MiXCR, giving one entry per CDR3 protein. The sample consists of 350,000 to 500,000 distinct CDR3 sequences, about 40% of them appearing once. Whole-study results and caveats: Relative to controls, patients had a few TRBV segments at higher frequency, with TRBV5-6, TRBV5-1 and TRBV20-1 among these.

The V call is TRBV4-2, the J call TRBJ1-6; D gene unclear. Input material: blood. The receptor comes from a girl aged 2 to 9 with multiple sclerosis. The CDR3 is CASSQDRVYNSPLHF. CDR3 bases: TGTGCCAGCAGCCAAGATCGGGTCTATAATTCACCCCTCCACTTT.